This is a list of T cell receptor beta chains from one sample in a study of T cells after yellow fever vaccination. TCRdb reprocessed the 5' RACE reads with MiXCR, giving one entry per CDR3 protein. The sample yields about 94,000 distinct CDR3 sequences, around 9.8% seen once. Specimen: CD8+ T cells not binding an NS4B(214-222) dextramer, sorted from PBMCs, collected around 16 days after the first yellow fever vaccination. These TCRs come from a man younger than 35 who received the YFV17D yellow fever vaccine. Each CDR3 is given with its conserved first and last residue. A D gene is named only where the DNA matches it firmly. Size tells how often a clone was seen (once, few, many) or the class of an expanded clone, and some rows leave it out.

V gene,J gene,clone size,D gene,CDR3 DNA,CDR3 protein
TRBV5-1,TRBJ2-7,few,-,TGCGCCAGCAGGGGGGGTCCCGGTGACGAGCAGTACTTC,CASRGGPGDEQYF
TRBV7-2,TRBJ2-2,-,TRBD1,TGTGCCAGCAGCTTAGCGTGGGACAGGGCTCGCACCGGGGAGCTGTTTTTT,CASSLAWDRARTGELFF
TRBV6-1,TRBJ1-1,-,-,TGTGCCAGCAGTGGGAGGGATGAACTCCCCACTGAAGCTTTCTTT,CASSGRDELPTEAFF
TRBV4-3,TRBJ2-1,few,-,TGCGCCAGCAGCCAAGGTATCCCCAACAATGAGCAGTTCTTC,CASSQGIPNNEQFF
TRBV6-2/TRBV6-3,TRBJ1-2,few,-,TGTGCCAGCAGTCTGCAGGGTCCCTATGGCTACACCTTC,CASSLQGPYGYTF
TRBV4-1,TRBJ2-2,-,-,TGCGCCAGCAGCCCCACCGCGGGTACCGGGGAGCTGTTTTTT,CASSPTAGTGELFF
TRBV11-2,TRBJ1-5,-,TRBD1,TGTGCCAGCAGCTTAGGGTACGGGGACAGAAATCAGCCCCAGCATTTT,CASSLGYGDRNQPQHF
TRBV19,TRBJ1-5,many,-,TGTGCCAGTAGTATAGTGGAGGCCGCGCATCAGCCCCAGCATTTT,CASSIVEAAHQPQHF
TRBV4-2,TRBJ1-5,few,-,TGTGCCAGCAGCCAAGGGTATACTGGCCAGCCCCAGCATTTT,CASSQGYTGQPQHF
TRBV6-1,TRBJ1-2,few,-,TGTGCCAGCAGTGAAGCGCTAAGGGGAGTCCGGAACTATGGCTACACCTTC,CASSEALRGVRNYGYTF
TRBV5-6,TRBJ2-1,few,TRBD2,TGTGCCAGCAGCTTGGGTAGCGGGGGCCTTCGCTATGAGCAGTTCTTC,CASSLGSGGLRYEQFF
TRBV9,TRBJ1-2,-,-,TGTGCCAGCAGCGTAGACGAGTGGAGCTATGGCTACACCTTC,CASSVDEWSYGYTF
TRBV15,TRBJ2-2,-,TRBD2,TGTGCCACCAGTCCGAAGCGGGACTCCGGGGAGCTGTTTTTT,CATSPKRDSGELFF
TRBV4-2,TRBJ1-1,many,-,TGTGCCAGCAGCCAGGGGGTCACTGAAGCTTTCTTT,CASSQGVTEAFF
TRBV5-4,TRBJ1-1,few,-,TGTGCCAGCAGCTTAAGGGGCACTGAAGCTTTCTTT,CASSLRGTEAFF
TRBV7-3,TRBJ2-3,many,-,TGTGCCAGCAGCCAAGTAGGGGCCACAGATACGCAGTATTTT,CASSQVGATDTQYF
TRBV12-3/TRBV12-4,TRBJ2-1,-,TRBD2,TGTGCCAGCAGACTAGCGGGGCCTTACAATGAGCAGTTCTTC,CASRLAGPYNEQFF
TRBV2,TRBJ2-2,-,TRBD2,TGTGCCTGCTGTACAGGACTAGCGGGGGGCAAGAACACCGGGGAGCTGTTTTTT,CACCTGLAGGKNTGELFF
TRBV15,TRBJ2-7,few,-,TGTGCCACCAGCAGTCTCCGGGGCTACGAGCAGTACTTC,CATSSLRGYEQYF
TRBV27,TRBJ1-4,-,-,TGTGCCAGCAGTTACCATACCGCAGGGGCCATGGATGAAAAACTGTTTTTT,CASSYHTAGAMDEKLFF
TRBV5-6,TRBJ2-3,-,-,TGTGCCAGCAGCTTTACGTTCGTAGGGCCAACGGTGGGAGATACGCAGTATTTT,CASSFTFVGPTVGDTQYF
TRBV7-2,TRBJ2-3,few,-,TGTGCCAGCAGCCGTAGCGCTAGCACAGATACGCAGTATTTT,CASSRSASTDTQYF
TRBV6-5,TRBJ2-2,many,-,TGTGCCAGCAGCAGCGAGGGCACCGGGGAGCTGTTTTTT,CASSSEGTGELFF
TRBV4-3,TRBJ1-5,-,-,TGCGCCAGCAGCCAAGTCGGTGGGGGCAATCAGCCCCAGCATTTT,CASSQVGGGNQPQHF
TRBV7-9,TRBJ2-2,-,-,TGTGCCAGCAGCCCCTGGGTCACGGGGGAGCTGTTTTTT,CASSPWVTGELFF
TRBV29-1,TRBJ2-2,few,-,TGCACCTACCAGCGATCCTCGGGCGGGGAGCTGTTTTTT,CTYQRSSGGELFF
TRBV5-1,TRBJ2-5,many,TRBD1,TGCGCCAGCAGCTCGTTACGGGACAGATTCTCTCAAGAGACCCAGTACTTC,CASSSLRDRFSQETQYF
TRBV27,TRBJ2-1,few,-,TGTGCCAGCAGGGAGGTCGTTTGGGGTGATCGGCAGTTCTTC,CASREVVWGDRQFF
TRBV29-1,TRBJ2-7,-,TRBD1,TGCAGCGCCGTGGGACAGCTATCCTCCTACGAGCAGTACTTC,CSAVGQLSSYEQYF
TRBV10-3,TRBJ1-5,many,-,TGTGCCATCAGCCCGGCAGGCCCCACTTCCAATCAGCCCCAGCATTTT,CAISPAGPTSNQPQHF
TRBV6-5,TRBJ2-1,few,TRBD2,TGTGCCAGCAGTTACTCGACTAGCGGGGGAGCCAGCGAGCAGTTCTTC,CASSYSTSGGASEQFF
TRBV7-3,TRBJ2-2,-,TRBD2,TGTGCCAGCAGCCCCAGCGGGGGGAACACCGGGGAGCTGTTTTTT,CASSPSGGNTGELFF
TRBV2,TRBJ1-5,-,-,TGTGCCAGCAGTGAATTTCGAGAGAGTAGGGTGGATCAGCCCCAGCATTTT,CASSEFRESRVDQPQHF
TRBV18,TRBJ2-4,once,-,TGTGCCAGCTCACCTCGATTTGGGCCTTCCAAAAACATTCAGTACTTC,CASSPRFGPSKNIQYF
TRBV29-1,TRBJ1-1,-,-,TGCAGCGTGGGGGTTGGGACTAGAGCTTTCTTT,CSVGVGTRAFF
TRBV11-2,TRBJ2-6,-,TRBD2,TGTGCCAGCAGCTTGGGGAGCGGGGCGCTATCTGGGGCCAACGTCCTGACTTTC,CASSLGSGALSGANVLTF
TRBV2,TRBJ1-2,-,-,TGTGCCAGCAGTCGCAAGATTGGCTCCTCTAACTATGGCTACACCTTC,CASSRKIGSSNYGYTF
TRBV27,TRBJ1-1,many,-,TGTGCCAGCAGTTCCGGGACGATGGGCACTGAAGCTTTCTTT,CASSSGTMGTEAFF
TRBV20-1,TRBJ2-7,-,-,TGCAGTGCTAGAGATATATACAACTCCTACGAGCAGTACTTC,CSARDIYNSYEQYF
TRBV6-5,TRBJ1-1,few,-,TGTGCCAGCTCGAAAGGGGGGCTCGAAGCTTTCTTT,CASSKGGLEAFF
TRBV7-9,TRBJ2-6,few,-,TGTGCCAGCAGCACAACAGGACACTCTGGGGCCAACGTCCTGACTTTC,CASSTTGHSGANVLTF
TRBV4-2,TRBJ2-1,-,-,TGTGCCAGCAGCCAAGAAGAAATTATCGGACGGCCGAGCTCCTACAATGAGCAGTTCTTC,CASSQEEIIGRPSSYNEQFF
TRBV10-3,TRBJ2-3,few,TRBD1,TGTGCCATCAGTGAGTCCTCCGGGACAGGTACGACAGATACGCAGTATTTT,CAISESSGTGTTDTQYF
TRBV4-1,TRBJ2-1,-,TRBD2,TGCGCCAGCAGCCACCCCCGCGGGGGGGCCACCTACAATGAGCAGTTCTTC,CASSHPRGGATYNEQFF
TRBV12-3/TRBV12-4,TRBJ2-1,-,-,TGTGCCACCCCGGGGGGCGTCTCCTACAATGAGCAGTTCTTC,CATPGGVSYNEQFF
TRBV10-3,TRBJ2-7,-,TRBD1,TGTGCCATCAGGGGACAGGGGAAATACGAGCAGTACTTC,CAIRGQGKYEQYF
TRBV28,TRBJ2-1,-,-,TGTGCCAGCAGTTTACAGCGCCCCTACAATGAGCAGTTCTTC,CASSLQRPYNEQFF
TRBV20-1,TRBJ1-6,-,-,TGCAGTGCTAGAGGGGAGAGCAGTTACTATAATTCACCCCTCCACTTT,CSARGESSYYNSPLHF
TRBV27,TRBJ2-7,-,TRBD1,TGTGCCAGCAGTTCCCTGGGACAGGGGTACGAGCAGTACTTC,CASSSLGQGYEQYF
TRBV25-1,TRBJ1-2,-,-,TGTGCCACCCCATTAGCCGGTAGCTATGGCTACACCTTC,CATPLAGSYGYTF
TRBV4-1,TRBJ1-4,many,-,TGCGCCAGCAGCCAAGATAGGACGGGGGGGAGAAAACTGTTTTTT,CASSQDRTGGRKLFF